Shown below are 14 T cell receptor beta chains from a single sample sequenced in a study of blood T cells in healthy people across ages. A second PCR, run for roughly 7 to 11 cycles, used a sample-barcoded 5' primer plus a J-beta primer mix. Each CDR3 protein gets one entry after TCRdb re-called the 5' RACE reads with MiXCR. The sample records more than 650,000 distinct CDR3 sequences, roughly 25% being singletons. The data were also submitted as part of a second study, on T cells of mothers and their children.

Input material: blood. These receptor sequences come from a boy aged 5 to 17 in good health.

This clonotype was observed many times. CDR3 sequence: CAISGGTGGSAETQYF. The CDR3 DNA reads as TGTGCCATCAGTGGAGGGACAGGGGGCTCAGCAGAGACCCAGTACTTC. The V call is TRBV10-3, the J call TRBJ2-5; 12 bases are shared with TRBD1. V shed 4 bases, J shed 4 bases, and the junction held 7 bases outside the gene matches. Germline assignment: CDR1 ENHRY and CDR2 SYGVKD. This CDR3 region has 16 residues.

The chain has TRBV20-1 and TRBJ2-5, with D unclear. This CDR3 spans 11 amino acids. Germline CDR1 is DFQATT and CDR2 is SNEGSKA (reference sequence). V shed 6 bases and J shed 5 bases, with 10 bases lying between them. The CDR3 region is CSASDRETQYF. CDR3 DNA sequence: TGCAGTGCGAGCGACCGGGAGACCCAGTACTTC.

This clonotype was seen more than once but under ten times. The chain is built from TRBV9 and TRBJ1-1; D is undetermined. Looked up from germline, CDR1 is SGDLS and CDR2 is YYNGEE. With 2 bases removed from V and 4 bases from J, the gap between germline ends came to 12 bases. The CDR3 is 14 amino acids. The CDR3 DNA is TGTGCCAGCAGCGTTGACTCCGTAGGCACTGAAGCTTTCTTT. Protein sequence: CASSVDSVGTEAFF.

The J gene is TRBJ1-1, the V gene TRBV20-1, with 9 bases aligning to TRBD1. Germline V CDR1 and CDR2: DFQATT, SNEGSKA (reference sequence). This CDR3 spans 15 amino acids. The V segment lost 0 bases and the J segment 2 bases; nucleotides outside the gene matches: 4. The CDR3 loop is CSARDLDRGNTEAFF. The DNA of the CDR3 is TGCAGTGCTAGAGATCTGGACAGGGGAAACACTGAAGCTTTCTTT.

This clonotype has more than one count but fewer than ten. The rearrangement links TRBV5-5 to TRBJ2-5; maybe TRBD2 (5 bases). Near its end, the DNA agrees better with TRBJ2-7, so the J call may be wrong. Germline-derived CDR1 and CDR2 are SGHKS and YYEKEE (reference sequence). The CDR3 runs 14 residues. The CDR3 protein is CASSLAGVNYEQYF. Here the CDR3 DNA reads TGTGCCAGCAGCTTGGCCGGGGTTAACTACGAGCAGTACTTC.

The genes are TRBV6-4 and TRBJ2-3, with 9 positions matching TRBD1. The junction had 2 bases not matched to a gene; V was cut back by 3 bases and J by 7 bases. The CDR3 is made up of 13 amino acids. The germline V gene encodes CDR1 MRHNA and CDR2 SNTAGT. As DNA, the CDR3 is TGTGCCAGCAGTGAAGGGACAGGGTATACGCAGTATTTT. Amino acid sequence: CASSEGTGYTQYF.

The chain combines TRBV7-6 with TRBJ2-7; perhaps D is TRBD1 or TRBD2 (6 bases each). Germline V gene sequence: CDR1 SGHVS, CDR2 FNYEAQ. Between the trimmed V and J ends, which lost 1 base and 4 bases, there was a span of 14 bases. The CDR3 has 15 residues. CDR3 protein: CASSLEVGGLYEQYF. CDR3 DNA sequence: TGTGCCAGCAGCTTAGAGGTGGGGGGCCTATACGAGCAGTACTTC.

The chain uses TRBV5-5 and TRBJ1-1; unclear D gene. With 0 bases removed from V and 0 bases from J, the gap between germline ends came to 9 bases. The V gene's germline CDR1 is SGHKS and CDR2 YYEKEE (reference sequence). The CDR3 runs 15 residues. CDR3 nucleotides: TGTGCCAGCAGCTTGGGCCCGGCCCTGAACACTGAAGCTTTCTTT. This gives the protein CASSLGPALNTEAFF.

This clonotype came up many times. The chain couples TRBV12-3 or TRBV12-4 to TRBJ2-1, with 7 bases aligning to TRBD1. The CDR3 runs to 14 residues. V trimming: 6 bases; J trimming: 10 bases; junction bases outside the gene matches: 12. The CDR3 sequence is CASSPGTAPNEQFF. The CDR3 DNA reads as TGTGCCAGCAGCCCTGGGACAGCCCCTAACGAGCAGTTCTTC.

This clonotype was observed a handful of times. The chain employs TRBV2 and TRBJ2-6, with D uncertain. Germline CDR1 reads SNHLY; CDR2 reads FYNNEI. The length of the CDR3 is 16 residues. V dropped 0 bases and J dropped 3 bases, with 9 bases sitting between them. The CDR3 here is CASSEARSVGANVLTF. The CDR3 DNA follows: TGTGCCAGCAGTGAAGCGCGATCGGTTGGGGCCAACGTCCTGACTTTC.

This clonotype was found a few times. This chain connects TRBV6-6 to TRBJ1-1; D ambiguous. The germline CDR1 and CDR2 sequences are MNHNY and SVGAGI (reference sequence). This CDR3 has 14 residues. The V end lost 0 bases, the J end lost 4 bases, and 9 bases lay between the germline ends. The CDR3 DNA reads as TGTGCCAGCAGTTACTCGCCAGGTAGCACTGAAGCTTTCTTT. Protein: CASSYSPGSTEAFF.

This clonotype was seen more than once but under ten times. The chain joins TRBV6-1 to TRBJ2-5; D gene unclear. The V and J ends lost 4 bases and 3 bases respectively, with 12 bases between them. Germline V CDR1 and CDR2: MNHNS, SASEGT. This CDR3 is 14 amino acids long. The CDR3 nucleotides are TGTGCCAGCAGTGGGACGAGATGGAAAGAGACCCAGTACTTC. Encoded protein: CASSGTRWKETQYF.

The J gene is TRBJ2-4, the V gene TRBV12-3 or TRBV12-4; TRBD1 matches at 7 bases. CDR3 length: 18 amino acids. Trimming took 4 bases from V and 0 from J; bases not matched to a gene: 12. The CDR3 DNA follows: TGTGCCAGCAGTTCGCCGACAGGGAGTGGGAAAGCCAAAAACATTCAGTACTTC. Translation gives CASSSPTGSGKAKNIQYF.

V is TRBV24-1 and J is TRBJ1-1, with D uncertain. Trimming pared 0 bases from V and 1 base from J, leaving 11 bases between. The CDR3 consists of 16 residues. CDR1 KGHDR and CDR2 SFDVKD come from the germline V gene. CDR3 DNA: TGTGCCACCAGTGATTTGAATGCAGATACGAACACTGAAGCTTTCTTT. Residues: CATSDLNADTNTEAFF.